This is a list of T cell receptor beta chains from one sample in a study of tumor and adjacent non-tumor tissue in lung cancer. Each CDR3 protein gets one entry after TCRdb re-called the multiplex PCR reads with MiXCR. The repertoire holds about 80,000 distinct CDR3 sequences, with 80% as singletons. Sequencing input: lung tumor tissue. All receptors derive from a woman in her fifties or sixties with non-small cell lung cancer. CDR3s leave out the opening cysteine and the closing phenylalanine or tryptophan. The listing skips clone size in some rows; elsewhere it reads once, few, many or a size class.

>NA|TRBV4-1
ASSQHRYRANTKAF
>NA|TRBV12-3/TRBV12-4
ANTNTGELF
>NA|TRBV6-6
AISYTWATGTSGRGTDMQY
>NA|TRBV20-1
SASPADLNTEAS
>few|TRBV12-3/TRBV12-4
TSNTARRMNTGELF
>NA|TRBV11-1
AGSHWDSSYERY
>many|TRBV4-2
ASSQALNRAGELF
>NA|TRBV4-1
PSSAASAGIDEQI
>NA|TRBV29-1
SVVWGHRDQQF
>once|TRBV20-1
SSRGAGLTDMQY
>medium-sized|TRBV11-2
ASSLAGNSYNEQF
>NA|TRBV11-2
VSTPEGGRSSYNEQF
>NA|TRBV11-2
TNSMRPDQPQH
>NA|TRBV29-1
SVRRTVVKTQY
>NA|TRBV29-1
TVGPGANTWELF
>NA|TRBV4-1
ASSQDFYMGLSEQY
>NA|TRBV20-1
SATYHKRNTEAF
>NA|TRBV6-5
ASSPTGRGTQY
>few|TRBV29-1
GVLLGLGFVNIQY
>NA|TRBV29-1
SVRQVFLTEAF
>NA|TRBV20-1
SVRFRTSGVHYNEQL
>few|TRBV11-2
TSSDAGVETQY
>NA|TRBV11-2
ANSLRPEPPQH
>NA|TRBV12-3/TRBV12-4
ASSTMYQEIQY
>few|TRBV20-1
SASRGTGFHEQY
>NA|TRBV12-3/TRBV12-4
ASSLDTSGSTDTWN
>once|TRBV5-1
ASSLDSIQETQY
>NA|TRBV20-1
SARDNGGDHGELF
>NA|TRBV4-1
ASSQDRYRLNTEAS
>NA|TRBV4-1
ASSQIGQGEAQY
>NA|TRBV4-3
VSSLGQGLKQY
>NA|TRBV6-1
ASNPPGQQNSPLH
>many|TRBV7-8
ASSPGGQIGGYT
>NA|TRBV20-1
SARDQRQGIQPQH
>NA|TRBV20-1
SVRDVGSSYEQY
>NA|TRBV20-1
SARGVIDEQF
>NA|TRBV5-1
ASNLLGTTDDGYT
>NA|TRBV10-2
ASISRGLGNIQY